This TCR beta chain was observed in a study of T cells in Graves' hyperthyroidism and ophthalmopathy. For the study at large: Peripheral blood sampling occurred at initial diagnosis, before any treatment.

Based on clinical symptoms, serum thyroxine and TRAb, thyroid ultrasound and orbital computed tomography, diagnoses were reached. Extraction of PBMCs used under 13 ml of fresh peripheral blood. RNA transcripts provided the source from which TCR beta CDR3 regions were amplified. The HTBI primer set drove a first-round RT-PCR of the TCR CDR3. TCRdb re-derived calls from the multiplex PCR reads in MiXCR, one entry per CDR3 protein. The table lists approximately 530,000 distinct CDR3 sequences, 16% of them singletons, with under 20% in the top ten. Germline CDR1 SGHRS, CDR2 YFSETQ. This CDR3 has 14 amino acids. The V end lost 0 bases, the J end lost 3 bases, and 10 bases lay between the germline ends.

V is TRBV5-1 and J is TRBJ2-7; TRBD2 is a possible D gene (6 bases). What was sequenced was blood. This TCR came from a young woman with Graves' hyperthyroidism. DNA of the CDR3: TGCGCCAGCAGCTTGGAATCGGGAGTCTACGAGCAGTACTTC. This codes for CASSLESGVYEQYF.